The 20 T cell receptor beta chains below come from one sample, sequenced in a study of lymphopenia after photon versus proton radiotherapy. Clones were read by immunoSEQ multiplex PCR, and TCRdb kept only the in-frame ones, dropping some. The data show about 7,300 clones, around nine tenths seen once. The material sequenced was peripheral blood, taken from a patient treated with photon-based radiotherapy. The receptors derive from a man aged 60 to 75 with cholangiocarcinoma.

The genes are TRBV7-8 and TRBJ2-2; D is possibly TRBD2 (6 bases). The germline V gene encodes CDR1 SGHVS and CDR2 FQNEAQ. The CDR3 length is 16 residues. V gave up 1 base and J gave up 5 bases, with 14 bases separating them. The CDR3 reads CASSLVRQRATGELFF. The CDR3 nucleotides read TGTGCCAGCAGCTTAGTAAGGCAGCGGGCAACCGGGGAGCTGTTTTTT.

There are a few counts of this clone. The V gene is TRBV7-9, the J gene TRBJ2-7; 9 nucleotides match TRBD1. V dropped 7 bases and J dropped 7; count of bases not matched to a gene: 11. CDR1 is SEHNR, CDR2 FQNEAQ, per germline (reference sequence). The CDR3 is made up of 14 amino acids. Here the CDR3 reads CASIGTGRVGEQYF. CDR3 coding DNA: TGTGCCAGCATCGGGACAGGGCGAGTTGGGGAGCAGTACTTC.

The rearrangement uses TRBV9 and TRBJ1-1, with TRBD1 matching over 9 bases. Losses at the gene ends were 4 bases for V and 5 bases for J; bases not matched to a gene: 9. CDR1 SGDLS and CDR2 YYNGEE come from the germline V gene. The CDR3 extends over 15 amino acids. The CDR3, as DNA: TGTGCCAGCAGCCCCAACCGACAGGGGGAGACTGAAGCTTTCTTT. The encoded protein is CASSPNRQGETEAFF.

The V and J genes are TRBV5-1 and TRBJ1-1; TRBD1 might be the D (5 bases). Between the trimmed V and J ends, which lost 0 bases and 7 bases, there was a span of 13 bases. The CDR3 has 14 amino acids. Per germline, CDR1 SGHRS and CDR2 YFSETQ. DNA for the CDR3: TGCGCCAGCAGCTTGGGGGCACAGGCATTTGAAGCTTTCTTT. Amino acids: CASSLGAQAFEAFF.

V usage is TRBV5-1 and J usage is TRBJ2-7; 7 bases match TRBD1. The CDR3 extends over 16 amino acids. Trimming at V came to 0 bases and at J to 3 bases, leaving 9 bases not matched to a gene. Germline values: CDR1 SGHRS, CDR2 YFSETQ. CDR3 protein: CASSLGGQRNIYEQYF. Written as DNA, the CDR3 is TGCGCCAGCAGCTTGGGGGGACAGAGAAACATCTACGAGCAGTACTTC.

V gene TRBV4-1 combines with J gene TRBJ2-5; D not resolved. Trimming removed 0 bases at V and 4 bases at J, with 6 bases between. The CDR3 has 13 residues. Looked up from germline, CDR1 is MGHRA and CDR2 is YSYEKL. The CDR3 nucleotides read TGCGCCAGCAGCCAAGAAAGGAGAGAGACCCAGTACTTC. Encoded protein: CASSQERRETQYF.

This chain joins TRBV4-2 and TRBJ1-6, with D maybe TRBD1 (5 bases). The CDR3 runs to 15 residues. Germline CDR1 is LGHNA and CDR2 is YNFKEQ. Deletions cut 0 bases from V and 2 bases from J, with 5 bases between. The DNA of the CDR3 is TGTGCCAGCAGCCAAGACAGGGCCTATAATTCACCCCTCCACTTT. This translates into CASSQDRAYNSPLHF.

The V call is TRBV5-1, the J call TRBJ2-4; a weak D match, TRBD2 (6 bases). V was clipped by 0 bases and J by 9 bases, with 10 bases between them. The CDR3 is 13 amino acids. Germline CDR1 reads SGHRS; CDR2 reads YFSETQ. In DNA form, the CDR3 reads TGCGCCAGCAGCTTGGTGGGGGGAACCATTCAGTACTTC. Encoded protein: CASSLVGGTIQYF.

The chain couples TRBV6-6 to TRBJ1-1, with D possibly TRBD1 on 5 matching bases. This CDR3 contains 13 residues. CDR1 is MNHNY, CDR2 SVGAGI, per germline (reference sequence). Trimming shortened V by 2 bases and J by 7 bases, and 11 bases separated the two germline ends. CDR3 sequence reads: CASSYRGDGEAFF. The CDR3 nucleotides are TGTGCCAGCAGTTACCGGGGGGACGGTGAAGCTTTCTTT.

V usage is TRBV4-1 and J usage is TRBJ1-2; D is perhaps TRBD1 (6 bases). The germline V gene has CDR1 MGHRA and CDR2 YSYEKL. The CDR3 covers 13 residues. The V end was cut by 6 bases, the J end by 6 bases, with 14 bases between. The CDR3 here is CASSQRQADGYTF. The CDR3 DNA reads TGCGCCAGCAGTCAAAGACAGGCCGATGGCTACACCTTC.

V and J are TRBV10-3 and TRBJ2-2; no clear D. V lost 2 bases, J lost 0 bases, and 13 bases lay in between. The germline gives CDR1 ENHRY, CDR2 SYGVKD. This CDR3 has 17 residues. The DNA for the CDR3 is TGTGCCATCAGTGAGAGTCCACAGATGGCGAACACCGGGGAGCTGTTTTTT. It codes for CAISESPQMANTGELFF.

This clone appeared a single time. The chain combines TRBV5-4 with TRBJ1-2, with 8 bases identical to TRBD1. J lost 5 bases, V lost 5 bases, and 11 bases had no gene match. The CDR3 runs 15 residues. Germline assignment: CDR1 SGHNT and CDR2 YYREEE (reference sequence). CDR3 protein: CASRRDRRFSYGYTF. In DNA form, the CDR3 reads TGTGCCAGCAGGCGGGACAGGCGCTTCTCTTATGGCTACACCTTC.

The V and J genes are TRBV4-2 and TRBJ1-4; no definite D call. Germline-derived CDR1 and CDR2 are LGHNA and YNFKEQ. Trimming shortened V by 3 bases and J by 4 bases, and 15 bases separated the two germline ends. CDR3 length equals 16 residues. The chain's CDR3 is CASSQDSGTLNEKLFF. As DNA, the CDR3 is TGTGCCAGCAGCCAGGATAGCGGTACCCTTAATGAAAAACTGTTTTTT.

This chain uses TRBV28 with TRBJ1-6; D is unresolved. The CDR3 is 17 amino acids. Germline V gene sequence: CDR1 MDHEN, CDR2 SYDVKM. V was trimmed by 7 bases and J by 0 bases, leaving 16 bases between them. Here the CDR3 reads CASTTRPDSSYNSPLHF. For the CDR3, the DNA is TGTGCCAGCACCACACGACCGGATAGCTCCTATAATTCACCCCTCCACTTT.

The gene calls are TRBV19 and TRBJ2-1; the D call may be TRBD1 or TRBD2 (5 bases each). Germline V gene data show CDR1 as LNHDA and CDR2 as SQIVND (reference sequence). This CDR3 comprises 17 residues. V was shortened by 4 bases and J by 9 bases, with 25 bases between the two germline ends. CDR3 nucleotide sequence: TGTGCCAGTAGTACCTCAGAGGGGCTAGCTCCGATGGTTGAGCAGTTCTTC. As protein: CASSTSEGLAPMVEQFF.

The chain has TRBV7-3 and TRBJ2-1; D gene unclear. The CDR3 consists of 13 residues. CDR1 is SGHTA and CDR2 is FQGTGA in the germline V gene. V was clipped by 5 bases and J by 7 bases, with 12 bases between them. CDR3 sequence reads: CASSTRTRNEQFF. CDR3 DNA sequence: TGTGCCAGCAGCACGAGGACGAGGAATGAGCAGTTCTTC. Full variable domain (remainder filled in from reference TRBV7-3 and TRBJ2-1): GAGVSQTPSNKVTEKGKYVELRCDPISGHTALYWYRQSLGQGPEFLIYFQGTGAADDSGLPNDRFFAVRPEGSVSTLKIQRTERGDSAVYLCASSTRTRNEQFFGPGTRLTVL.

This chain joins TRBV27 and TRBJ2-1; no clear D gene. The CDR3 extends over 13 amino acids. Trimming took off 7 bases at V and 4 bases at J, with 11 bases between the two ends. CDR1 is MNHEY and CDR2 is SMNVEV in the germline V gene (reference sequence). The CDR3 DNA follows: TGTGCCAGCAATCCGTCAGGTTACAATGAGCAGTTCTTC. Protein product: CASNPSGYNEQFF.

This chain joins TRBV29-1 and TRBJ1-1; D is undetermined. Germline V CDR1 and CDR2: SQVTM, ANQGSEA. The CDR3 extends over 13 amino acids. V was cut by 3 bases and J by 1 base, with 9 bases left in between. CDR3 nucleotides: TGCAGCGTTGATAGTGCAGAGAACACTGAAGCTTTCTTT. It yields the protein CSVDSAENTEAFF.

The CDR3 reads CASSTGTGGGTGELFF. In DNA form, the CDR3 reads TGTGCCAGCAGCACCGGGACAGGGGGCGGGACCGGGGAGCTGTTTTTT. The chain links TRBV5-6 to TRBJ2-2; TRBD1 matches at 12 bases. The V and J ends lost 4 bases and 5 bases, in that order; junction bases with no gene match: 6. Germline V gene data show CDR1 as SGHDT and CDR2 as YYEEEE. The CDR3 contains 16 residues. Looking up the rest from reference TRBV5-6 and TRBJ2-2 gives the full variable domain: DAGVTQSPTHLIKTRGQQVTLRCSPKSGHDTVSWYQQALGQGPQFIFQYYEEEERQRGNFPDRFSGHQFPNYSSELNVNALLLGDSALYLCASSTGTGGGTGELFFGEGSRLTVL.

Here the CDR3 DNA reads TGTGCCAGCAGCGTCCTGCCTAGCGGGAGGGCAGACGAGCAGTACTTC. Its translation: CASSVLPSGRADEQYF. The chain employs TRBV7-2 and TRBJ2-7; 12 bases line up with TRBD2. Trimming cost V 5 bases and J 5 bases; bases outside gene matches: 10. Germline CDR1 SGHTA, CDR2 FQGNSA. The CDR3 is 16 residues long.